Listed below are T cell receptor beta chains from one sample, sequenced in a study of blood T cell repertoires in COVID-19. The method was immunoSEQ multiplex PCR; TCRdb's version includes in-frame clones alone and lacks a portion of them. The data show over 130,000 clones, with roughly four fifths seen just once and approximately 4.5% held by the top ten. The sample was peripheral blood. The receptors shown here come from a woman of 80 years or more with active or convalescent COVID-19. CDR3s include the opening cysteine and the closing phenylalanine or tryptophan. A D gene is named only where the DNA matches it firmly. The size field is filled for only some rows; it gives once, few, many or a size class.

j_gene	abundance	d_gene	v_gene	CDR3nt	CDR3aa
TRBJ1-2	.	.	TRBV20-1	TGCAGTGCCAGTCCACAGGGATCTAACTATGGCTACACCTTC	CSASPQGSNYGYTF
TRBJ1-1	.	.	TRBV6-2/TRBV6-3	TGTGCCAGCAGTTCCGGACAACTGAACACTGAAGCTTTCTTT	CASSSGQLNTEAFF
TRBJ2-7	.	TRBD2	TRBV5-1	TGCGCCAGCAGCTCACAACTAGCGGGGGGGAGATACGAGCAGTACTTC	CASSSQLAGGRYEQYF
TRBJ2-3	.	TRBD2	TRBV4-2	TGTGCCAGCAGCCAAGATCTGGTAGCGGGGGCGGTAGATACGCAGTATTTT	CASSQDLVAGAVDTQYF
TRBJ2-3	.	.	TRBV7-2	TGTGCCAGCACCTCCTTAGATACGCAGTATTTT	CASTSLDTQYF
TRBJ2-3	.	.	TRBV5-1	TGCGCCAGCAGCTTGGGTGGGGGCCGAGGCACAGATACGCAGTATTTT	CASSLGGGRGTDTQYF
TRBJ2-3	.	.	TRBV5-1	TGCGCCAGCAGCTCCCGGGACTCCCGGGCAGATACGCAGTATTTT	CASSSRDSRADTQYF
TRBJ1-4	.	.	TRBV19	TGTGCCAGTAGTACCGGGAGATATAATGAAAAACTGTTTTTT	CASSTGRYNEKLFF
TRBJ1-1	.	.	TRBV7-8	TGTGCCAGCAGCTCTCAGGTGAACACTGAAGCTTTCTTT	CASSSQVNTEAFF
TRBJ2-5	.	.	TRBV7-9	TGTGCCAGCAGCTCTCAAGAGACCCAGTACTTC	CASSSQETQYF
TRBJ2-4	.	.	TRBV7-3	TGTGCCAGCAGCTCCGGACAGTCCCAGGTGGGCAAAAACATTCAGTACTTC	CASSSGQSQVGKNIQYF
TRBJ1-1	few	TRBD1	TRBV6-5	TGTGCCAGCAGTTACTTCGACAGGGCAAACACTGAAGCTTTCTTT	CASSYFDRANTEAFF
TRBJ1-6	many	.	TRBV30	TGTGCCTGGAGTAGGAGCTCCTATAATTCACCCCTCCACTTT	CAWSRSSYNSPLHF
TRBJ2-7	once	TRBD1	TRBV2	TGTGCCAGCAGGATTGGACAGGGGCGCTCCTACGAGCAGTACTTC	CASRIGQGRSYEQYF
TRBJ1-1	.	.	TRBV5-6	TGTGCCAGCAGCGCAAGAGAGAACACTGAAGCTTTCTTT	CASSARENTEAFF
TRBJ1-5	.	.	TRBV19	TGTGCCAGTAGTCCTTTGGGCGATCAGCCCCAGCATTTT	CASSPLGDQPQHF
TRBJ1-2	.	TRBD1	TRBV4-1	TGCGCCAGCAGCCAAGCGGCGAGGGCAGGGGGCTATGGCTACACCTTC	CASSQAARAGGYGYTF
TRBJ2-7	.	.	TRBV7-6	TGTGCCAGCAGCCCCAGGGCCTACGAGCAGTACTTC	CASSPRAYEQYF
TRBJ1-3	.	.	TRBV28	TGTGCCAGCAGTTCAGGGGTTTACTCTGGAAACACCATATATTTT	CASSSGVYSGNTIYF
TRBJ1-5	.	TRBD1	TRBV5-1	TGCGCCAGCAGCTTGGGGGGACAGAGCAATCAGCCCCAGCATTTT	CASSLGGQSNQPQHF
TRBJ1-6	.	.	TRBV28	TGTGCCAGTGGACGCCTTGGGAGCGGTCTTAGTTCACCCCTCCACTTT	CASGRLGSGLSSPLHF
TRBJ1-2	.	TRBD1	TRBV27	TGTGCCAGCAGTTTCGGGGACAGGGTCGGCTATGGCTACACCTTC	CASSFGDRVGYGYTF